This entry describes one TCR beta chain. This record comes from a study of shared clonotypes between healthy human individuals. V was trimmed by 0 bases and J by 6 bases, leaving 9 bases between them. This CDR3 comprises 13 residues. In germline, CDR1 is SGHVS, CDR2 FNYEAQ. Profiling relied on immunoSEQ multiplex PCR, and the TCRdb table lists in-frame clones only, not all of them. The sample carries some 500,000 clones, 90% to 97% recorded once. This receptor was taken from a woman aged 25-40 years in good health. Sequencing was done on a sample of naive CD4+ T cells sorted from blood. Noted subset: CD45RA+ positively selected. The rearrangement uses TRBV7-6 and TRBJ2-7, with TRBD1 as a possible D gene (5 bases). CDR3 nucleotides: TGTGCCAGCAGCTTAGCCCCCCAGGGCGAGCAGTACTTC. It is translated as CASSLAPQGEQYF.